The rows below give T cell receptor beta chains drawn from one sample of a study of shared clonotypes between healthy human individuals. Measured with immunoSEQ multiplex PCR; TCRdb has only the in-frame clones, and not every one. The repertoire has 2.3 million or so clones, approximately 93% of them found once; the top ten carry 0.39%. The source material was naive CD4+ T cells from PBMCs. Receptors were obtained from a man younger than 35 in good health. Some clones in this sample may be carry-over from other donors' samples. Both conserved end residues are part of each CDR3. The order of the fields is clone size, D gene, V gene, J gene, CDR3 DNA, CDR3 protein. A D gene is named only where the DNA matches it firmly. Some rows mark clone size as missing; the rest say once, few, many or name a class of expanded clone.

clone size: -; D gene: TRBD2; V gene: TRBV5-1; J gene: TRBJ2-1; CDR3 DNA: TGCGCCAGCAGCTTGGTAGGGGGACATAGCGGGAGGGCCAATGAGCAGTTCTTC; CDR3 protein: CASSLVGGHSGRANEQFF
clone size: once; D gene: -; V gene: TRBV7-2; J gene: TRBJ2-3; CDR3 DNA: TGTGCCAGCAGCCTGATACTAAGAGTGCAGTATTTT; CDR3 protein: CASSLILRVQYF
clone size: -; D gene: -; V gene: TRBV19; J gene: TRBJ1-5; CDR3 DNA: TGTGCCAGTAGTGCGGGGTCGAACAATCAGCCCCAGCATTTT; CDR3 protein: CASSAGSNNQPQHF
clone size: -; D gene: -; V gene: TRBV4-3; J gene: TRBJ2-7; CDR3 DNA: TGCGCCAGCAGCCAAGGACTGGGGGCACCGATCTACGAGCAGTACTTC; CDR3 protein: CASSQGLGAPIYEQYF
clone size: -; D gene: TRBD2; V gene: TRBV10-3; J gene: TRBJ2-7; CDR3 DNA: TGTGCCACGAGTAAGGAGCGGGATAAGTACGAGCAGTACTTC; CDR3 protein: CATSKERDKYEQYF
clone size: -; D gene: -; V gene: TRBV28; J gene: TRBJ1-2; CDR3 DNA: TGTGCCCGCTCAACCGCGGCTTGGGGCTACACCTTC; CDR3 protein: CARSTAAWGYTF
clone size: -; D gene: TRBD2; V gene: TRBV5-4; J gene: TRBJ2-5; CDR3 DNA: TGTGCCAGCAGCGGGACTACCCAAGAGACCCAGTACTTC; CDR3 protein: CASSGTTQETQYF
clone size: once; D gene: -; V gene: TRBV21-1; J gene: TRBJ1-5; CDR3 DNA: TGTGCCAGCAGCAACCGGGACAGGGGGGAGCCCAATCAGCCCCAGCATTTT; CDR3 protein: CASSNRDRGEPNQPQHF
clone size: -; D gene: -; V gene: TRBV2; J gene: TRBJ1-4; CDR3 DNA: TGTGCCAGCAGCGCGGATTTTAATGAAAAACTGTTTTTT; CDR3 protein: CASSADFNEKLFF
clone size: -; D gene: TRBD1; V gene: TRBV7-9; J gene: TRBJ2-5; CDR3 DNA: TGTGCCAGCAGCTTAGCGGGGGACAGAGAGACCCAGTACTTC; CDR3 protein: CASSLAGDRETQYF
clone size: once; D gene: -; V gene: TRBV2; J gene: TRBJ1-3; CDR3 DNA: TGTGCCAGTAGCGGTAACTCTGGAAACACCATATATTTT; CDR3 protein: CASSGNSGNTIYF
clone size: -; D gene: TRBD1; V gene: TRBV7-3; J gene: TRBJ1-1; CDR3 DNA: TGTGCCAGCAGGCAAAGACAGGGTCTGAGGAACACTGAAGCTTTCTTT; CDR3 protein: CASRQRQGLRNTEAFF
clone size: once; D gene: TRBD2; V gene: TRBV2; J gene: TRBJ2-1; CDR3 DNA: TGTGCCAGCAGTGATGGGCGGCTAGCGGGAGCCGATGAGCAGTTCTTC; CDR3 protein: CASSDGRLAGADEQFF
clone size: -; D gene: -; V gene: TRBV7-9; J gene: TRBJ2-3; CDR3 DNA: TGTGCCAGCAGCCCAGGTGCGGGGGCAGAAGATACGCAGTATTTT; CDR3 protein: CASSPGAGAEDTQYF
clone size: once; D gene: -; V gene: TRBV28; J gene: TRBJ1-1; CDR3 DNA: TGTGCCACCTGGTATACTGAAGCTTTCTTT; CDR3 protein: CATWYTEAFF
clone size: -; D gene: -; V gene: TRBV5-4; J gene: TRBJ2-1; CDR3 DNA: TGTGCCACCGGATCTACGGACTGGCAGTTCTTC; CDR3 protein: CATGSTDWQFF
clone size: few; D gene: -; V gene: TRBV6-6; J gene: TRBJ1-5; CDR3 DNA: TGTGCCAGCAGTGCTATAGCGCAGCCCCAGCATTTT; CDR3 protein: CASSAIAQPQHF
clone size: -; D gene: -; V gene: TRBV9; J gene: TRBJ2-7; CDR3 DNA: TGTGCCAGCAGCGTTACAGGATCCTACGAGCAGTACTTC; CDR3 protein: CASSVTGSYEQYF
clone size: -; D gene: TRBD1; V gene: TRBV7-7; J gene: TRBJ2-7; CDR3 DNA: TGTGCCAGCAGCTTAGCGCCAAAAGACAGGGGTGGCGAGCAGTACTTC; CDR3 protein: CASSLAPKDRGGEQYF
clone size: -; D gene: -; V gene: TRBV9; J gene: TRBJ2-3; CDR3 DNA: TGTGCCAGCAGCGTAGGGGTCAGCCCAGATACGCAGTATTTT; CDR3 protein: CASSVGVSPDTQYF
clone size: -; D gene: TRBD1; V gene: TRBV28; J gene: TRBJ1-2; CDR3 DNA: TGTGCCAGCAGTTTCGGGGGATCCGGGACAGCTTATGGCTACACCTTC; CDR3 protein: CASSFGGSGTAYGYTF
clone size: -; D gene: TRBD1; V gene: TRBV29-1; J gene: TRBJ2-7; CDR3 DNA: TGCAGCGTTGCAAGATCCGGGACAGGGGACTACGAGCAGTACTTC; CDR3 protein: CSVARSGTGDYEQYF
clone size: -; D gene: -; V gene: TRBV28; J gene: TRBJ1-3; CDR3 DNA: TGTGCCAGCAGTTTACGAGCAACCCGAGACACCATATATTTT; CDR3 protein: CASSLRATRDTIYF
clone size: -; D gene: -; V gene: TRBV6-5; J gene: TRBJ2-7; CDR3 DNA: TGTGCCAGCAGGCCGGGACGGCGGACTTTCTACGAGCAGTACTTC; CDR3 protein: CASRPGRRTFYEQYF
clone size: -; D gene: -; V gene: TRBV28; J gene: TRBJ1-1; CDR3 DNA: TGTGCCAGCACCCTACGGGGGGCTGGGAACACTGAAGCTTTCTTT; CDR3 protein: CASTLRGAGNTEAFF
clone size: once; D gene: TRBD1; V gene: TRBV4-1; J gene: TRBJ1-3; CDR3 DNA: TGCGCCAGCAGCCAAGATAGTAGGCAGGGGGCTGGAAACACCATATATTTT; CDR3 protein: CASSQDSRQGAGNTIYF
clone size: -; D gene: -; V gene: TRBV7-3; J gene: TRBJ2-3; CDR3 DNA: TGTGCCAGCAGCTTCGGGTTGGGAGAGGCAGATACGCAGTATTTT; CDR3 protein: CASSFGLGEADTQYF
clone size: -; D gene: TRBD1; V gene: TRBV9; J gene: TRBJ1-1; CDR3 DNA: TGTGCCAGCAGCCCAAGACAGGGTTCGAACACTGAAGCTTTCTTT; CDR3 protein: CASSPRQGSNTEAFF
clone size: once; D gene: TRBD1; V gene: TRBV10-3; J gene: TRBJ1-2; CDR3 DNA: TGTGCCACCGGGACAGCCTTTAACTATGGCTACACCTTC; CDR3 protein: CATGTAFNYGYTF
clone size: -; D gene: -; V gene: TRBV6-1; J gene: TRBJ2-2; CDR3 DNA: TGTGCCAGCAGTGAACTGGCCTCGGGGGAGCTGTTTTTT; CDR3 protein: CASSELASGELFF
clone size: -; D gene: -; V gene: TRBV28; J gene: TRBJ2-1; CDR3 DNA: TGTGCCAGCAGTCGCACCTGGACTTGGAATGAGCAGTTCTTC; CDR3 protein: CASSRTWTWNEQFF
clone size: -; D gene: -; V gene: TRBV7-8; J gene: TRBJ2-7; CDR3 DNA: TGTGCCAGCAGCCCCGACAGGTTGGCCTACGAGCAGTACTTC; CDR3 protein: CASSPDRLAYEQYF
clone size: -; D gene: TRBD1; V gene: TRBV4-3; J gene: TRBJ2-7; CDR3 DNA: TGCGCCAGCAGCCAAGCAGGACAGGGCAGCTACGAGCAGTACTTC; CDR3 protein: CASSQAGQGSYEQYF
clone size: -; D gene: -; V gene: TRBV7-9; J gene: TRBJ1-1; CDR3 DNA: TGTGCCAGCAGCCTAACCGGGACATTAAACACTGAAGCTTTCTTT; CDR3 protein: CASSLTGTLNTEAFF
clone size: -; D gene: -; V gene: TRBV7-9; J gene: TRBJ2-7; CDR3 DNA: TGTGCCAGCAGAGAGGGGACCTACGAGCAGTACTTC; CDR3 protein: CASREGTYEQYF
clone size: -; D gene: -; V gene: TRBV29-1; J gene: TRBJ1-1; CDR3 DNA: TGCAGCGTTGGATCAGTTGTGAGTGAAGCTTTCTTT; CDR3 protein: CSVGSVVSEAFF
clone size: -; D gene: -; V gene: TRBV27; J gene: TRBJ1-1; CDR3 DNA: TGTGCCAGCGGCATAGGGGAGGGCACTGAAGCTTTCTTT; CDR3 protein: CASGIGEGTEAFF
clone size: -; D gene: -; V gene: TRBV18; J gene: TRBJ2-7; CDR3 DNA: TGTGCCAGCTCACCCCACTTGGACGGTGCCTACGAGCAGTACTTC; CDR3 protein: CASSPHLDGAYEQYF
clone size: -; D gene: -; V gene: TRBV10-1; J gene: TRBJ2-1; CDR3 DNA: TGCGCCAGCAGTGGTTACAGTACTAGCTCCTACAATGAGCAGTTCTTC; CDR3 protein: CASSGYSTSSYNEQFF
clone size: -; D gene: -; V gene: TRBV19; J gene: TRBJ2-3; CDR3 DNA: TGTGCCAGTAGTACAGCCAGGGAGGTCGGCACAGATACGCAGTATTTT; CDR3 protein: CASSTAREVGTDTQYF